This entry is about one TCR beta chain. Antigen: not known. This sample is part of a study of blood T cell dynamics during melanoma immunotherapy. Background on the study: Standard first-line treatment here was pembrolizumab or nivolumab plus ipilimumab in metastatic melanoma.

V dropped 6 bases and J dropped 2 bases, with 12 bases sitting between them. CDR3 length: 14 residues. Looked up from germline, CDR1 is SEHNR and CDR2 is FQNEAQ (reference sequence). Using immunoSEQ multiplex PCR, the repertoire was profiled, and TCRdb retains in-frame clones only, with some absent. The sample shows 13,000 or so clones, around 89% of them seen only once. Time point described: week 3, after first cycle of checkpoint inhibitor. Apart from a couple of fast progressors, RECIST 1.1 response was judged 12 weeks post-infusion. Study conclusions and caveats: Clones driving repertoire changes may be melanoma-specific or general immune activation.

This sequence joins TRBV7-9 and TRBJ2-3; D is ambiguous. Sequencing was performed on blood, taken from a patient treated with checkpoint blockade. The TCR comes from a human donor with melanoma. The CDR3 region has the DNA TGTGCCAGCAGATCCAGGACCCCCACAGATACGCAGTATTTT. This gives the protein CASRSRTPTDTQYF.